The TCR beta chain described here comes from a study of cytomegalovirus exposure and HLA in healthy donors. The CDR3 has 14 residues. The V and J ends lost 5 bases and 5 bases, in that order; junction bases with no gene match: 7. Germline V CDR1 and CDR2: LNHDA, SQIVND (reference sequence). PCR involved 60 Vbeta and 13 Jbeta primers. Clones were read by immunoSEQ multiplex PCR, and TCRdb kept only the in-frame ones, dropping some. The sample shows fewer than 65,000 clones, around four fifths of them seen only once. Study observations and caveats: Analyses of presence/absence relied on an assumption of roughly uniform sequencing depth across donors. TCR sequences were mostly rare, though some public TCRs occurred in many donors. According to an earlier analysis, most TCR beta V segments yielded productive rearrangements about 87% or about 30% of the time.

As for this clone: The antigen is not known.

The V call is TRBV19, the J call TRBJ1-2, with TRBD1 matching over 8 bases. This clonotype was sampled from a man in his thirties or forties in good health and CMV-seronegative. The sequenced material came from PBMCs. CDR3 bases: TGTGCCAGTAGTGGATCAGGGGGCTGGTATGGCTACACCTTC. Its translation: CASSGSGGWYGYTF. Full variable domain (outside the CDR3, taken from reference TRBV19 and TRBJ1-2): DGGITQSPKYLFRKEGQNVTLSCEQNLNHDAMYWYRQDPGQGLRLIYYSQIVNDFQKGDIAEGYSVSREKKESFPLTVTSAQKNPTAFYLCASSGSGGWYGYTFGSGTRLTVV.